Below, 18 T cell receptor beta chains from the same sample are listed, as sequenced in a study of shared clonotypes between healthy human individuals. Terminally differentiated effector memory CD45RA+ cells were left out of the naive CD8 fraction, which was CD45RO-negative and positively selected for CCR7. The method was immunoSEQ multiplex PCR; TCRdb's version includes in-frame clones alone and lacks a portion of them. The sample lists almost 700,000 clones; around 92% were seen once. Sequencing was done on a sample of naive CD8+ T cells sorted from blood. These receptors came from a man aged 30-40 years in good health.

The CDR3 nucleotides are TGTGCCAGCAGCCCAAAGGTGGCCGGGGAGCTGTTTTTT. Residues: CASSPKVAGELFF. The gene calls are TRBV5-4 and TRBJ2-2; D is unclear. The CDR3 has 13 residues. V was trimmed by 4 bases and J by 6 bases, leaving 10 bases between them. Germline V gene sequence: CDR1 SGHNT, CDR2 YYREEE (reference sequence).

This chain joins TRBV27 and TRBJ1-3; no clear D. Between the trimmed V and J ends, which lost 6 bases and 2 bases, there was a span of 8 bases. Germline CDR1 reads MNHEY; CDR2 reads SMNVEV (reference sequence). There are 13 residues in the CDR3. CDR3 protein: CASRGFAGNTIYF. The CDR3 DNA reads as TGTGCCAGCAGGGGGTTTGCTGGAAACACCATATATTTT.

The CDR3 region is CASSLAGQGETAYEQYF. CDR3 in DNA: TGTGCCAGCAGCTTGGCAGGGCAGGGGGAAACAGCCTACGAGCAGTACTTC. The rearrangement uses TRBV5-8 and TRBJ2-7; 7 bases map to TRBD1. Germline V gives CDR1 SGHTS, CDR2 YDEGEE. This CDR3 has 17 amino acids. J gave up 2 bases and V 0 bases, and 11 bases lay outside the gene matches.

The rearrangement uses TRBV10-3 and TRBJ2-1, with a possible D match to TRBD2 (6 bases). The CDR3 extends over 11 amino acids. V was cut by 4 bases and J by 10 bases, with 8 bases left in between. Per germline, CDR1 ENHRY and CDR2 SYGVKD. The CDR3 DNA sequence: TGTGCCATCAGTGGGGGGAGGGAGCAGTTCTTC. Translating gives CAISGGREQFF.

This clone was detected a few times. The chain combines TRBV6-6 with TRBJ1-2, with unresolved D. This CDR3 region has 15 residues. The V gene lost 7 bases and the J gene lost 4 bases, with 19 bases spanning the gap. Germline lookup yields CDR1 MNHNY and CDR2 SVGAGI (reference sequence). Written as DNA, the CDR3 is TGTGCCAGCATCCAGGAGAATCGACAATTCTATGGCTACACCTTC. Translating it yields CASIQENRQFYGYTF.

This rearrangement joins TRBV5-6 to TRBJ2-7, with 9 bases fitting TRBD1. Germline values: CDR1 SGHDT, CDR2 YYEEEE. The CDR3 consists of 16 residues. J gave up 0 bases and V 3 bases, and 7 bases lay outside the gene matches. The DNA for the CDR3 is TGTGCCAGCAGCTCGACACAGGGGGCAAGCTCCTACGAGCAGTACTTC. Its protein product is CASSSTQGASSYEQYF.

The J gene is TRBJ2-1, the V gene TRBV19, with 10 bases lining up with TRBD1. Per the germline V gene, CDR1 is LNHDA and CDR2 is SQIVND (reference sequence). The length of the CDR3 is 17 residues. Unmatched junction bases numbered 12, after V lost 5 bases and J lost 5 bases. The DNA for the CDR3 is TGTGCCAGTAGTCTCTCAAGGAGGGGACAGGGGAACAATGAGCAGTTCTTC. Protein product: CASSLSRRGQGNNEQFF.

V gene TRBV27 combines with J gene TRBJ2-1; 9 positions match TRBD2. This CDR3 has 15 residues. Trimming took 2 bases from V and 6 from J; bases not matched to a gene: 5. Per the germline V gene, CDR1 is MNHEY and CDR2 is SMNVEV (reference sequence). CDR3 DNA sequence: TGTGCCAGCAGTTTAATAGCGGGAGTCCTCAATGAGCAGTTCTTC. It specifies CASSLIAGVLNEQFF.

The chain has TRBV7-9 and TRBJ2-1; D uncertain. Germline values: CDR1 SEHNR, CDR2 FQNEAQ (reference sequence). This CDR3 spans 16 amino acids. Trimming removed 1 base from V and 0 bases from J, with 10 bases in between. The CDR3 DNA is TGTGCCAGCAGCTTAGAAAGCGAGAGCTCCTACAATGAGCAGTTCTTC. Its protein product is CASSLESESSYNEQFF. The complete variable domain, with remaining parts taken from reference TRBV7-9 and TRBJ2-1, reads DTGVSQNPRHKITKRGQNVTFRCDPISEHNRLYWYRQTLGQGPEFLTYFQNEAQLEKSRLLSDRFSAERPKGSFSTLEIQRTEQGDSAMYLCASSLESESSYNEQFFGPGTRLTVL.

The chain links TRBV5-4 to TRBJ1-1, with D uncertain. The V end lost 2 bases, the J end lost 3 bases, and 11 bases lay between the germline ends. The CDR3 contains 14 residues. Germline V gene sequence: CDR1 SGHNT, CDR2 YYREEE (reference sequence). The CDR3 sequence: CASSFSTSYTEAFF. CDR3 in DNA: TGTGCCAGCAGCTTCTCGACCTCTTACACTGAAGCTTTCTTT.

The chain combines TRBV4-3 with TRBJ2-7; D not certain. V was shortened by 1 base and J by 3 bases, with 10 bases between the two germline ends. CDR3 length equals 14 residues. Germline CDR1 LGHNA, CDR2 YSLEER. CDR3 sequence (DNA): TGCGCCAGCAGCCAAGCGAGAGGAGACTACGAGCAGTACTTC. Its translation is CASSQARGDYEQYF.

The chain couples TRBV15 to TRBJ1-2; D remains ambiguous. Trimming stripped 0 bases from V and 4 bases from J, with 18 bases between. The germline gives CDR1 LNHNV, CDR2 YYDKDF (reference sequence). This CDR3 is built from 17 residues. CDR3 nucleotides: TGTGCCACCAGCAGAGATCTAGCCGCAGGTCATGGCTATGGCTACACCTTC. Amino acid sequence: CATSRDLAAGHGYGYTF.

The sample holds one count of this clone. The chain has TRBV7-2 and TRBJ2-1, with 12 bases lining up with TRBD2. The CDR3 sequence is 17 residues long. Losses at the gene ends were 2 bases for V and 6 bases for J; bases not matched to a gene: 8. Germline V CDR1 and CDR2: SGHTA, FQGNSA. The CDR3 reads CASSLNLAGGIGNEQFF. The CDR3 nucleotides are TGTGCCAGCAGCTTAAATCTAGCGGGAGGGATAGGCAATGAGCAGTTCTTC. Supplemented by reference TRBV7-2 and TRBJ2-1, the full variable domain reads GAGVSQSPSNKVTEKGKDVELRCDPISGHTALYWYRQSLGQGLEFLIYFQGNSAPDKSGLPSDRFSAERTGGSVSTLTIQRTQQEDSAVYLCASSLNLAGGIGNEQFFGPGTRLTVL.

The chain has TRBV29-1 and TRBJ2-7; possible D gene TRBD1, 6 bases. Trimming pared 5 bases from V and 3 bases from J, leaving 17 bases between. Germline V gene lookup returns CDR1 SQVTM and CDR2 ANQGSEA. The CDR3 is made up of 14 amino acids. The CDR3 DNA follows: TGCAGCGTTTCCGGGGACAAGAGGGTCTACGAGCAGTACTTC. Protein sequence: CSVSGDKRVYEQYF.

This chain joins TRBV5-1 and TRBJ1-1; unclear D gene. CDR1 is SGHRS and CDR2 is YFSETQ in the germline V gene. V was shortened by 1 base and J by 7 bases, with 8 bases between the two germline ends. The CDR3 is 12 residues long. The CDR3 protein is CASSLPGVEAFF. The CDR3 DNA is TGCGCCAGCAGCTTGCCCGGAGTTGAAGCTTTCTTT.

The rearrangement joins TRBV15 to TRBJ2-1; possibly TRBD1 or TRBD2 for D (5 bases each). The germline V and J ends were trimmed by 1 base and 0 bases, with 13 bases remaining between them. Germline CDR1 and CDR2: LNHNV and YYDKDF (reference sequence). The CDR3 length is 17 residues. The CDR3 loop reads CATSRGGRDPSYNEQFF. The CDR3 DNA sequence: TGTGCCACCAGCAGAGGAGGCCGGGACCCCTCCTACAATGAGCAGTTCTTC.

V and J are TRBV5-1 and TRBJ2-2; D remains unclear. This CDR3 spans 13 amino acids. Trimming removed 7 bases at V and 4 bases at J, with 11 bases between. Germline CDR1 reads SGHRS; CDR2 reads YFSETQ. CDR3 protein: CASGDKVTGELFF. In nucleotides, the CDR3 is TGCGCCAGCGGCGATAAGGTCACCGGGGAGCTGTTTTTT.

The V call is TRBV7-8, the J call TRBJ2-1; D is possibly TRBD2 (6 bases). Deletions cut 2 bases from V and 1 base from J, with 12 bases between. CDR3 length equals 16 residues. Germline lookup yields CDR1 SGHVS and CDR2 FQNEAQ. The chain's CDR3 is CASSLFGGSSYNEQFF. As DNA, the CDR3 is TGTGCCAGCAGCTTATTTGGGGGGAGTTCCTACAATGAGCAGTTCTTC.